This T cell receptor beta chain was found in a study of naive and memory T cell subsets. Study-wide results and limits: Possibly reflecting memory cells re-expressing CD45RA, a few larger clonotypes occurred in naive repertoires, especially CD8. Over 85% of naive TCR sequences appeared only once, unlike memory subsets.

As regards this clonotype: As yet, its antigen is unknown.

This CDR3 region has 12 residues. The trim removed 6 bases at V and 6 bases at J, leaving 3 bases unmatched. CDR1 ENHRY and CDR2 SYGVKD come from the germline V gene. Sequential positive selection took CD4 T cells first, then CD8 T cells. Two oligonucleotides, mixed equimolar, formed the beta constant-region primer covering TRBC1 and TRBC2. The ligated cDNA underwent four PCR rounds using SP2 and nested alpha and beta constant-region primers. The cDNA 3' end received a ligated single-stranded oligonucleotide carrying the SP2 primer and a 12-nucleotide UMI. TCRdb ran MiXCR on the UMI-ligation and nested PCR reads and lists one entry per CDR3 protein. This table holds under 150,000 distinct CDR3 sequences, approximately 18% found once.

The genes are TRBV10-3 and TRBJ2-7; 9 bases map to TRBD1. The TCR was taken from a human donor in good health. Sequences were obtained from naive CD8+ T cells from blood. CDR3 in amino acids: CAIRQGASEQYF. In DNA form, the CDR3 reads TGTGCCATCAGACAGGGGGCCAGCGAGCAGTACTTC.